Sequencing of this TCR beta chain was carried out in a study of post-analysis software for immune sequencing data. Study conclusions and caveats: Roughly 5 TRBV segments (TRBV5-6, TRBV5-1 and TRBV20-1 among them) occurred more frequently in patients than in controls.

Sequencing libraries made from TCR beta cDNA carried unique molecular identifiers. Using its own MiXCR run on the PCR reads, TCRdb lists one record per CDR3 protein. This table has about 400,000 distinct CDR3 sequences, roughly 36% appearing once. The CDR3 length is 16 residues. The V end was cut by 4 bases, the J end by 0 bases, with 13 bases between. In germline, CDR1 is SGHRS, CDR2 YFSETQ. Details on this clonotype: Antigen specificity is unknown.

The receptor was isolated from a girl aged 5 to 17 with multiple sclerosis. The V gene is TRBV5-1, the J gene TRBJ1-4; D gene uncertain. The specimen sequenced was blood. CDR3 region: CASSIGRQATNEKLFF. Written as DNA, the CDR3 is TGCGCCAGCAGCATTGGCAGGCAAGCAACTAATGAAAAACTGTTTTTT.